The 29 T cell receptor beta chains below come from one sample, sequenced in a study of technical replicates of blood from several donors. Assay: immunoSEQ multiplex PCR; the TCRdb copy retains only in-frame clones and omits some. The table has 75,000 or so clones, 85% to 95% seen once. Sequenced material: T cells isolated from PBMCs. The receptors originated from a human donor in good health.

The rearrangement uses TRBV30 and TRBJ2-7, with TRBD2 matching 10 bases. This CDR3 spans 15 amino acids. V dropped 0 bases and J dropped 0; count of bases not matched to a gene: 2. Looked up from germline, CDR1 is GTSNPN and CDR2 is SVGIG (reference sequence). CDR3 sequence reads: CAWSVGTSVSYEQYF. Written as DNA, the CDR3 is TGTGCCTGGAGTGTGGGGACTAGCGTCTCCTACGAGCAGTACTTC.

This clone was observed a single time. V gene TRBV19 combines with J gene TRBJ2-4; weak D call: TRBD1 (5 bases). The CDR3 spans 19 residues. Per the germline V gene, CDR1 is LNHDA and CDR2 is SQIVND (reference sequence). V was trimmed by 3 bases and J by 0 bases, leaving 21 bases between them. The CDR3 is CASSIESPGAGLAKNIQYF. The CDR3 DNA reads as TGTGCCAGTAGTATCGAGTCCCCTGGGGCAGGCCTAGCCAAAAACATTCAGTACTTC.

This chain connects TRBV20-1 to TRBJ2-7; TRBD1 matches at 7 bases. The CDR3 is made up of 11 amino acids. Germline loops: CDR1 DFQATT, CDR2 SNEGSKA (reference sequence). CDR3 protein: CRLTGNNEQYF. The CDR3, as DNA: TGCAGATTGACAGGGAACAACGAGCAGTACTTC.

This clone occurred once. The rearrangement links TRBV10-3 to TRBJ1-1, with 10 bases matching TRBD1. Looked up from germline, CDR1 is ENHRY and CDR2 is SYGVKD. J was trimmed by 4 bases and V by 0 bases; bases with no gene match: 2. This CDR3 contains 15 residues. The CDR3 DNA sequence: TGTGCCATCAGTGAGTCGGGGACAGGGGTCACTGAAGCTTTCTTT. Encoded protein: CAISESGTGVTEAFF.

The chain combines TRBV9 with TRBJ2-1; no definite D call. Trimming stripped 3 bases from V and 2 bases from J, with 18 bases between. Germline assignment: CDR1 SGDLS and CDR2 YYNGEE. The CDR3 extends over 17 amino acids. As DNA, the CDR3 is TGTGCCAGCAGCGCACAAGGAGCCGCGGATGCCTACAATGAGCAGTTCTTC. This encodes CASSAQGAADAYNEQFF. Combining the CDR3 with reference TRBV9 and TRBJ2-1 gives the whole variable domain DSGVTQTPKHLITATGQRVTLRCSPRSGDLSVYWYQQSLDQGLQFLIQYYNGEERAKGNILERFSAQQFPDLHSELNLSSLELGDSALYFCASSAQGAADAYNEQFFGPGTRLTVL.

V usage is TRBV7-9 and J usage is TRBJ1-2; TRBD1 matches at 8 bases. Germline lookup yields CDR1 SEHNR and CDR2 FQNEAQ (reference sequence). This CDR3 contains 15 residues. V gave up 1 base and J gave up 4 bases; unmatched junction bases: 5. For the CDR3, the DNA is TGTGCCAGCAGCTTAGACCAGGACAGGGTCTATGGCTACACCTTC. Translated: CASSLDQDRVYGYTF.

CDR3 sequence (DNA): TGTGCCAGCAGGTGGGGACAGGGATCCTACAATGAGCAGTTCTTC. It specifies CASRWGQGSYNEQFF. V gene TRBV28 combines with J gene TRBJ2-1; 9 nucleotides agree with TRBD1. CDR1 MDHEN and CDR2 SYDVKM come from the germline V gene. The CDR3 extends over 15 amino acids. V trimming: 6 bases; J trimming: 1 base; junction bases outside the gene matches: 4. Based on the CDR3 plus reference TRBV28 and TRBJ2-1, the full variable domain is DVKVTQSSRYLVKRTGEKVFLECVQDMDHENMFWYRQDPGLGLRLIYFSYDVKMKEKGDIPEGYSVSREKKERFSLILESASTNQTSMYLCASRWGQGSYNEQFFGPGTRLTVL.

A single count supports this clone. The chain links TRBV5-6 to TRBJ2-2; no clear D. Germline CDR1 and CDR2: SGHDT and YYEEEE. V lost 2 bases to trimming and J lost 0 bases, with 8 bases between them. The CDR3 extends over 15 amino acids. In DNA form, the CDR3 reads TGTGCCAGCAGCTTTATTAAATCGAACACCGGGGAGCTGTTTTTT. This encodes CASSFIKSNTGELFF.

The V gene is TRBV27, the J gene TRBJ1-5, with 9 nucleotides matching TRBD1. The CDR3 runs to 16 residues. Per germline, CDR1 MNHEY and CDR2 SMNVEV (reference sequence). V gave up 4 bases and J gave up 8 bases; unmatched junction bases: 12. CDR3 region: CASSSFRDRVTKPQHF. The CDR3, as DNA: TGTGCCAGCAGTTCCTTCCGGGACAGGGTCACGAAGCCCCAGCATTTT.

This clone was seen once. In nucleotides, the CDR3 is TGTGCCAGCAGTTTATTCGGGACAGGGAAGTTGGGTCAGCCCCAGCATTTT. This translates into CASSLFGTGKLGQPQHF. The chain is built from TRBV27 and TRBJ1-5; the match to TRBD1 covers 9 bases. Per the germline V gene, CDR1 is MNHEY and CDR2 is SMNVEV (reference sequence). Losses at the gene ends were 1 base for V and 6 bases for J; bases not matched to a gene: 10. The CDR3 runs 17 residues.

The V and J genes are TRBV7-2 and TRBJ1-5; D not certain. Per germline, CDR1 SGHTA and CDR2 FQGNSA. V lost 0 bases, J lost 4 bases, and 4 bases lay in between. CDR3 size: 13 residues. The CDR3 DNA reads TGTGCCAGCAGCTTAGCGCAGAATCAGCCCCAGCATTTT. Translating it yields CASSLAQNQPQHF.

V and J are TRBV27 and TRBJ2-1; D might be TRBD1 (6 bases). CDR1 is MNHEY, CDR2 SMNVEV, per germline (reference sequence). The CDR3 totals 16 residues. The V end was cut by 0 bases, the J end by 4 bases, with 13 bases between. CDR3 in DNA: TGTGCCAGCAGTTTATCACAACGTCAGGGGTACAATGAGCAGTTCTTC. This translates into CASSLSQRQGYNEQFF.

This chain joins TRBV9 and TRBJ1-5; D perhaps matches TRBD1 (5 bases). Germline CDR1 reads SGDLS; CDR2 reads YYNGEE. This CDR3 contains 15 residues. V was shortened by 0 bases and J by 4 bases, with 11 bases between the two germline ends. The CDR3 DNA is TGTGCCAGCAGCGTAGGTGGGGCCTGGAATCAGCCCCAGCATTTT. It codes for CASSVGGAWNQPQHF.

The chain links TRBV2 to TRBJ2-7; D gene unclear. The CDR3 extends over 14 amino acids. CDR1 and CDR2 (germline): SNHLY, FYNNEI. V was shortened by 1 base and J by 5 bases, with 12 bases between the two germline ends. DNA for the CDR3: TGTGCCAGCAGTGAAGTCTGGCCGCAAGACGAGCAGTACTTC. Translation: CASSEVWPQDEQYF.

The chain uses TRBV28 and TRBJ1-5, with a tentative D call TRBD1 (5 bases). The V end was cut by 6 bases, the J end by 1 base, with 13 bases between. The CDR3 totals 15 residues. Germline CDR1 is MDHEN and CDR2 is SYDVKM. The DNA of the CDR3 is TGTGCCAGCAGGCGTGGGGGAGGGAGCAATCAGCCCCAGCATTTT. Its protein product is CASRRGGGSNQPQHF. Filled out from reference TRBV28 and TRBJ1-5, the complete variable domain reads DVKVTQSSRYLVKRTGEKVFLECVQDMDHENMFWYRQDPGLGLRLIYFSYDVKMKEKGDIPEGYSVSREKKERFSLILESASTNQTSMYLCASRRGGGSNQPQHFGDGTRLSIL.

V gene TRBV19 combines with J gene TRBJ2-5; 9 positions match TRBD2. CDR1 is LNHDA, CDR2 SQIVND, per germline (reference sequence). There are 14 residues in the CDR3. V trimming: 8 bases; J trimming: 5 bases; junction bases outside the gene matches: 9. This CDR3 reads CASYSGSPGETQYF. CDR3 nucleotide sequence: TGTGCCAGTTATAGCGGGAGTCCCGGGGAGACCCAGTACTTC. Drawing the rest from reference TRBV19 and TRBJ2-5, the complete variable domain is DGGITQSPKYLFRKEGQNVTLSCEQNLNHDAMYWYRQDPGQGLRLIYYSQIVNDFQKGDIAEGYSVSREKKESFPLTVTSAQKNPTAFYLCASYSGSPGETQYFGPGTRLLVL.

The chain uses TRBV5-1 and TRBJ1-1; TRBD1 matches at 8 bases. The CDR3 has 16 residues. With 3 bases clipped from V and 4 bases from J, the junction kept 11 bases outside the gene matches. From germline, CDR1 is SGHRS and CDR2 YFSETQ. CDR3 sequence: CASSWGRGRGGTEAFF. The CDR3 DNA reads as TGCGCCAGCAGCTGGGGCAGGGGGCGTGGGGGCACTGAAGCTTTCTTT.

This chain connects TRBV15 to TRBJ2-3, with 7 bases aligning to TRBD1. In germline, CDR1 is LNHNV, CDR2 YYDKDF (reference sequence). This CDR3 contains 13 residues. V shed 5 bases and J 5 bases; nucleotides not matched to a gene: 4. The DNA for the CDR3 is TGTGCCACCAGCGCTCGACAGGGAGATACGCAGTATTTT. Translating gives CATSARQGDTQYF.

CDR3 DNA sequence: TGTGCCAGCAGCAAAGATGGGAAGGTGGACAGGAGCTCCTACAATGAGCAGTTCTTC. This gives the protein CASSKDGKVDRSSYNEQFF. J is TRBJ2-1 and V is TRBV21-1; the table's D call, TRBD1, has no DNA check behind it. TRBV21-1 is described as a pseudogene. This CDR3 contains 19 residues.

The gene calls are TRBV4-3 and TRBJ2-1; D possibly corresponds to TRBD2 (5 bases). CDR1 is LGHNA and CDR2 is YSLEER in the germline V gene. The CDR3 is 16 residues long. The germline V and J ends were trimmed by 1 base and 1 base, with 11 bases remaining between them. CDR3 in amino acids: CASSQAVRGSYNEQFF. CDR3 nucleotides: TGCGCCAGCAGCCAAGCCGTCCGCGGGTCCTACAATGAGCAGTTCTTC.

This sequence joins TRBV7-6 and TRBJ2-7, with 11 bases fitting TRBD2. The CDR3 is made up of 17 amino acids. Unmatched junction bases numbered 8, after V lost 1 base and J lost 3 bases. Germline V CDR1 and CDR2: SGHVS, FNYEAQ. Here the CDR3 reads CASSLDDLGTSGYEQYF. CDR3 nucleotide sequence: TGTGCCAGCAGCTTAGACGATTTAGGGACTAGCGGCTACGAGCAGTACTTC.

The chain is built from TRBV13 and TRBJ1-2, with D maybe TRBD1 (5 bases). CDR3 length equals 11 residues. V lost 2 bases, J lost 8 bases, and 6 bases lay in between. The germline CDR1 and CDR2 sequences are PRHDT and FYEKMQ (reference sequence). CDR3 amino acids: CASSLTGGYTF. CDR3 DNA: TGTGCCAGCAGCTTAACAGGAGGCTACACCTTC.

The chain combines TRBV11-1 with TRBJ2-1; TRBD1 might be the D (5 bases). Germline loops: CDR1 SGHAT, CDR2 FQDESV (reference sequence). This CDR3 spans 17 amino acids. Trimming shortened V by 1 base and J by 0 bases, and 13 bases separated the two germline ends. The CDR3 reads CASSLDWGMSSYNEQFF. The CDR3 DNA follows: TGTGCCAGCAGCTTAGACTGGGGCATGAGCTCCTACAATGAGCAGTTCTTC.

This rearrangement joins TRBV15 to TRBJ2-7; TRBD2 is a possible D gene (6 bases). The V and J ends lost 0 bases and 3 bases respectively, with 15 bases between them. The germline CDR1 and CDR2 sequences are LNHNV and YYDKDF (reference sequence). The CDR3 has 16 residues. The CDR3 coding sequence is TGTGCCACCAGCAGAGACTACGCGGGAAGGTTCTACGAGCAGTACTTC. This translates into CATSRDYAGRFYEQYF.

This chain joins TRBV19 and TRBJ1-5; the D is unclear. V lost 6 bases to trimming and J lost 0 bases, with 9 bases between them. The germline V gene has CDR1 LNHDA and CDR2 SQIVND (reference sequence). The CDR3 is 14 amino acids. CDR3 amino acids: CASSLIYSNQPQHF. The CDR3 DNA reads TGTGCCAGTAGCTTAATCTATAGCAATCAGCCCCAGCATTTT.

The chain couples TRBV7-6 to TRBJ2-5, with TRBD2 matching over 9 bases. V dropped 3 bases and J dropped 5; count of bases not matched to a gene: 13. The CDR3 contains 17 residues. Germline-derived CDR1 and CDR2 are SGHVS and FNYEAQ. The CDR3 here is CASSLDKTSGIGETQYF. Written as DNA, the CDR3 is TGTGCCAGCAGCTTGGATAAGACTAGCGGCATTGGGGAGACCCAGTACTTC.

The chain carries TRBV6-5 and TRBJ1-5; D gene ambiguous. The germline V and J ends were trimmed by 5 bases and 0 bases, with 5 bases remaining between them. The germline V gene has CDR1 MNHEY and CDR2 SVGAGI. CDR3 length: 13 residues. The CDR3 sequence: CASSPYSNQPQHF. The DNA for the CDR3 is TGTGCCAGCAGTCCGTATAGCAATCAGCCCCAGCATTTT.

This clone was observed a few times. The J gene is TRBJ1-5, the V gene TRBV19; perhaps TRBD1 as D (6 bases). Germline V CDR1 and CDR2: LNHDA, SQIVND (reference sequence). CDR3 length: 14 amino acids. The V gene lost 6 bases and the J gene lost 7 bases, with 16 bases spanning the gap. The CDR3, as DNA: TGTGCCAGTAGACAGGGACCCGATGGGCAGCCCCAGCATTTT. This sequence encodes CASRQGPDGQPQHF.

This rearrangement joins TRBV4-1 to TRBJ1-2, with a possible D match to TRBD1 (6 bases). The length of the CDR3 is 15 residues. V lost 4 bases and J lost 8, with 20 bases in between. CDR1 MGHRA and CDR2 YSYEKL come from the germline V gene. The CDR3: CASSPELTGSWGYTF. The CDR3 coding sequence is TGCGCCAGCAGCCCAGAACTGACAGGATCTTGGGGCTACACCTTC.